These 24 T cell receptor beta chains were sequenced from one sample in a study of technical replicates of blood from a handful of donors. Clones were sequenced by immunoSEQ multiplex PCR, and TCRdb holds only the in-frame ones, with some missing. Of about 67,000 clones listed, under 98% are singletons. Material for sequencing was T cells isolated from PBMCs. The receptors stem from a human donor in good health.

The rearrangement links TRBV6-1 to TRBJ1-5; 9 bases line up with TRBD1. The CDR3 has 15 amino acids. Trimming at V came to 5 bases and at J to 2 bases, leaving 4 bases not matched to a gene. Germline CDR1 and CDR2: MNHNS and SASEGT. The CDR3 reads CASSSQGAGNQPQHF. CDR3 bases: TGTGCCAGCAGTTCACAGGGGGCTGGCAATCAGCCCCAGCATTTT.

The chain carries TRBV6-5 and TRBJ1-2; D is perhaps TRBD1 (5 bases). CDR1 and CDR2 from the germline V gene are MNHEY and SVGAGI. The CDR3 consists of 11 residues. Trimming left V 10 bases short and J 8 bases short, with 14 bases between. CDR3 sequence reads: CATREGTGYTF. The CDR3 bases are TGTGCCACCCGGGAGGGGACCGGCTACACCTTC.

This clone was picked up one time. The chain carries TRBV5-1 and TRBJ2-1, with 8 bases aligning to TRBD2. The CDR3 consists of 15 residues. The V gene end was trimmed by 0 bases and the J gene end by 7 bases; junction bases not matched to a gene: 6. The germline CDR1 and CDR2 sequences are SGHRS and YFSETQ. CDR3 region: CASSLAERELNEQFF. The CDR3 DNA reads as TGCGCCAGCAGCTTGGCTGAGCGGGAGTTAAATGAGCAGTTCTTC.

Comments on this clone: Other DNA sequences of this sample code for an identical CDR3. This chain connects TRBV5-4 to TRBJ1-2, with TRBD1 identical over 9 bases. V lost 5 bases and J lost 4; bases outside the gene matches: 3. CDR3 length: 13 residues. The V gene's germline CDR1 is SGHNT and CDR2 YYREEE (reference sequence). The CDR3 DNA is TGTGCCAGCAGGACAGGGGGTACCTATGGCTACACCTTC. It yields the protein CASRTGGTYGYTF.

V usage is TRBV7-9 and J usage is TRBJ1-2; 7 bases are a match to TRBD1. The CDR3 sequence is 15 residues long. Germline V gene data show CDR1 as SEHNR and CDR2 as FQNEAQ (reference sequence). Unmatched junction bases numbered 9, after V lost 1 base and J lost 7 bases. The CDR3 is CASSLGEGGSSGYTF. The CDR3 coding sequence is TGTGCCAGCAGCTTAGGGGAAGGGGGCTCTTCTGGCTACACCTTC. The entire variable domain, with the rest obtained from reference TRBV7-9 and TRBJ1-2, is as follows: DTGVSQNPRHKITKRGQNVTFRCDPISEHNRLYWYRQTLGQGPEFLTYFQNEAQLEKSRLLSDRFSAERPKGSFSTLEIQRTEQGDSAMYLCASSLGEGGSSGYTFGSGTRLTVV.

V gene TRBV4-3 combines with J gene TRBJ1-2, with 8 nucleotides matching TRBD1. Looked up from germline, CDR1 is LGHNA and CDR2 is YSLEER. The ends lost 0 bases at V and 8 bases at J; junction bases unmatched: 11. The CDR3 contains 16 residues. CDR3 residues: CASSQDPTGDRGGYTF. CDR3 nucleotides: TGCGCCAGCAGCCAAGATCCGACCGGAGACAGGGGCGGCTACACCTTC.

This clone has just one count. V gene TRBV7-9 combines with J gene TRBJ1-2, with D tentatively TRBD1 (5 bases). V was cut by 1 base and J by 2 bases, with 8 bases left in between. The length of the CDR3 is 14 residues. Germline-derived CDR1 and CDR2 are SEHNR and FQNEAQ (reference sequence). In nucleotides, the CDR3 is TGTGCCAGCAGCTTAGTCCAGGGCAACTATGGCTACACCTTC. It yields the protein CASSLVQGNYGYTF. Drawing the rest from reference TRBV7-9 and TRBJ1-2, the complete variable domain is DTGVSQNPRHKITKRGQNVTFRCDPISEHNRLYWYRQTLGQGPEFLTYFQNEAQLEKSRLLSDRFSAERPKGSFSTLEIQRTEQGDSAMYLCASSLVQGNYGYTFGSGTRLTVV.

The count of this clone is one. The V call is TRBV7-9, the J call TRBJ1-2, with D possibly matching TRBD1 (6 bases). The germline V gene encodes CDR1 SEHNR and CDR2 FQNEAQ (reference sequence). The ends were cut back, 3 bases at V and 4 bases at J, with 15 bases in the middle. There are 15 residues in the CDR3. The CDR3 DNA sequence: TGTGCCAGCAGCTTCTACAGGGTACAAATCTATGGCTACACCTTC. It is translated as CASSFYRVQIYGYTF.

The chain carries TRBV30 and TRBJ2-7; 7 bases are shared with TRBD1. Losses at the gene ends were 5 bases for V and 2 bases for J; bases not matched to a gene: 6. Germline CDR1 is GTSNPN and CDR2 is SVGIG (reference sequence). The CDR3 spans 13 residues. In DNA form, the CDR3 reads TGTGCCTGGTTTGGGACAGCACCCTACGAGCAGTACTTC. This translates into CAWFGTAPYEQYF.

This chain links TRBV29-1 with TRBJ2-1; 15 nucleotides match TRBD2. The CDR3 totals 16 residues. The V segment lost 5 bases and the J segment 4 bases; nucleotides outside the gene matches: 6. Germline loops: CDR1 SQVTM, CDR2 ANQGSEA. In DNA form, the CDR3 reads TGCAGCGTTACCGGACTAGCGGGAGGGCAATACAATGAGCAGTTCTTC. Amino acids: CSVTGLAGGQYNEQFF.

V gene TRBV30 combines with J gene TRBJ2-1; D ambiguous. V lost 3 bases to trimming and J lost 4 bases, with 4 bases between them. The CDR3 runs to 11 residues. Germline values: CDR1 GTSNPN, CDR2 SVGIG (reference sequence). The CDR3 reads CAWREYNEQFF. The CDR3 coding sequence is TGTGCCTGGAGAGAGTACAATGAGCAGTTCTTC. The variable domain in full, with the rest retrieved from reference TRBV30 and TRBJ2-1, is SQTIHQWPATLVQPVGSPLSLECTVEGTSNPNLYWYRQAAGRGLQLLFYSVGIGQISSEVPQNLSASRPQDRQFILSSKKLLLSDSGFYLCAWREYNEQFFGPGTRLTVL.

The V call is TRBV5-1, the J call TRBJ2-7; D is ambiguous. CDR3 length: 12 amino acids. V lost 0 bases and J lost 4, with 5 bases in between. Germline CDR1 and CDR2: SGHRS and YFSETQ. The CDR3 DNA reads as TGCGCCAGCAGCTTGGTGCGGTACGAGCAGTACTTC. Amino acid sequence: CASSLVRYEQYF.

The chain carries TRBV4-1 and TRBJ2-1; TRBD2 might be the D (5 bases). CDR1 is MGHRA, CDR2 YSYEKL, per germline. Trimming pared 1 base from V and 5 bases from J, leaving 12 bases between. The CDR3 has 15 residues. In DNA, the CDR3 is TGCGCCAGCAGCCAAGGAGGGAGAACCCACAATGAGCAGTTCTTC. Residues: CASSQGGRTHNEQFF.

V gene TRBV27 combines with J gene TRBJ2-1, with TRBD2 identical over 9 bases. Trimming at V came to 3 bases and at J to 5 bases, leaving 14 bases not matched to a gene. Germline lookup yields CDR1 MNHEY and CDR2 SMNVEV (reference sequence). This CDR3 is built from 18 residues. The CDR3 here is CASSLRLAGGPRDNEQFF. DNA of the CDR3: TGTGCCAGCAGTTTGCGGTTGGCGGGAGGGCCGAGGGACAATGAGCAGTTCTTC.

The genes are TRBV5-4 and TRBJ2-1; 15 positions agree with TRBD2. The CDR3 has 15 amino acids. After removal of 4 bases from V and 10 bases from J, the junction contained 6 bases not matched to a gene. Germline CDR1 and CDR2: SGHNT and YYREEE (reference sequence). The CDR3, as DNA: TGTGCCAGCAGCCCGGCGGGACTAGCGGGAGGAGAGCAGTTCTTC. Translation gives CASSPAGLAGGEQFF.

This clone appeared a single time. The chain links TRBV9 to TRBJ2-2, with 9 bases identical to TRBD2. The CDR3 contains 19 residues. Trimming cost V 0 bases and J 7 bases; bases outside gene matches: 16. The germline V gene has CDR1 SGDLS and CDR2 YYNGEE. For the CDR3, the DNA is TGTGCCAGCAGCGTAGGAATCGGGGTAGCGGGAGACTTCATCGGGGAGCTGTTTTTT. Its translation: CASSVGIGVAGDFIGELFF.

This sequence joins TRBV5-6 and TRBJ1-1, with TRBD1 identical over 7 bases. The CDR3 length is 13 residues. The ends lost 7 bases at V and 1 base at J; junction bases unmatched: 4. CDR1 is SGHDT and CDR2 is YYEEEE in the germline V gene. DNA of the CDR3: TGTGCCAGCGCGGGACAGCCGAACACTGAAGCTTTCTTT. Amino acids: CASAGQPNTEAFF.

The gene calls are TRBV7-2 and TRBJ1-2, with D possibly matching TRBD1 (5 bases). From germline, CDR1 is SGHTA and CDR2 FQGNSA. The CDR3 is made up of 13 amino acids. V was cut by 2 bases and J by 6 bases, with 10 bases left in between. The CDR3 protein is CASSLNRQDGYTF. CDR3 coding DNA: TGTGCCAGCAGCTTAAACAGGCAAGATGGCTACACCTTC.

This chain connects TRBV2 to TRBJ2-7; TRBD2 might be the D (6 bases). The CDR3 extends over 14 amino acids. Germline V gene lookup returns CDR1 SNHLY and CDR2 FYNNEI. V was cut by 9 bases and J by 0 bases, with 15 bases left in between. The CDR3 spells CARQLAESSYEQYF. CDR3 nucleotides: TGTGCCAGACAGTTAGCGGAGAGCTCCTACGAGCAGTACTTC.

This chain uses TRBV28 with TRBJ1-1; D is perhaps TRBD1 (5 bases). V was trimmed by 5 bases and J by 1 base, leaving 17 bases between them. CDR3 size: 16 residues. The V gene's germline CDR1 is MDHEN and CDR2 SYDVKM. DNA of the CDR3: TGTGCCAGCAGTACTGACCTCGACAGAGCGAACACTGAAGCTTTCTTT. Translation gives CASSTDLDRANTEAFF.

This clone has just one count. The chain combines TRBV10-3 with TRBJ2-2; 11 nucleotides align to TRBD2. CDR3 length: 16 residues. Looked up from germline, CDR1 is ENHRY and CDR2 is SYGVKD. With 6 bases clipped from V and 5 bases from J, the junction kept 8 bases outside the gene matches. The CDR3 protein is CAIRATSGRGTGELFF. CDR3 in DNA: TGTGCCATCAGAGCTACTAGCGGGAGAGGGACCGGGGAGCTGTTTTTT.

This clone was recorded only once. The CDR3 nucleotides are TGTGCCAGCAGCTTAGTTGGTAGGGGGCTGAACACTGAAGCTTTCTTT. This encodes CASSLVGRGLNTEAFF. The V call is TRBV7-2, the J call TRBJ1-1, with 7 nucleotides matching TRBD1. Germline V gene sequence: CDR1 SGHTA, CDR2 FQGNSA. Unmatched junction bases numbered 5, after V lost 1 base and J lost 0 bases. CDR3 length: 16 amino acids.

V and J are TRBV27 and TRBJ1-2; D ambiguous. The germline V and J ends were trimmed by 3 bases and 3 bases, with 11 bases remaining between them. The CDR3 totals 14 residues. The germline V gene encodes CDR1 MNHEY and CDR2 SMNVEV (reference sequence). CDR3 sequence reads: CASSFTQDYYGYTF. DNA of the CDR3: TGTGCCAGCAGTTTCACGCAAGACTACTATGGCTACACCTTC.

The J gene is TRBJ2-7, the V gene TRBV27; tentative D call: TRBD2 (6 bases). The CDR3 has 14 amino acids. Trimming removed 4 bases from V and 4 bases from J, with 14 bases in between. Germline values: CDR1 MNHEY, CDR2 SMNVEV (reference sequence). CDR3 DNA sequence: TGTGCCAGCAGTTCAATAACGGGAGCGTACGAGCAGTACTTC. It is translated as CASSSITGAYEQYF.